Described below is a single TCR beta chain sequence and its context. The antigen remains unidentified. This specimen comes from a study of beta chain features in type 1 diabetes. All of the isolated RNA was reverse transcribed, so expressed TCRB transcripts were sequenced. Profiling relied on immunoSEQ multiplex PCR, and the TCRdb table lists in-frame clones only, not all of them. Of 330,000 or so clones in the sample, roughly 12% were seen once. The CDR3 consists of 16 residues. V was trimmed by 4 bases and J by 6 bases, leaving 21 bases between them. Germline CDR1 is SGHDN and CDR2 is FVKESK. Study observations and caveats: In all four CD4+ subsets, TCRB CDR3 length was significantly, moderately reduced in type 1 diabetes.

The specimen sequenced was naive CD4+ T cells from blood. V usage is TRBV14 and J usage is TRBJ1-2; TRBD1 is a possible D gene (6 bases). The receptor comes from a woman between 18 and 29 years old with type 1 diabetes. The CDR3 here is CASSLRDTLERNGYTF. The CDR3 bases are TGTGCCAGCAGCCTAAGGGACACGCTCGAAAGGAATGGCTACACCTTC.